This T cell receptor beta chain is drawn from a study of early T cells in non-severe SARS-CoV-2 infection. Study conclusions and caveats: VDJdb-based annotation leaned toward anti-spike CD8 responses and missed private and CD4 specificities.

This clonotype was detected ten times or more. Its antigen is currently unknown. Germline values: CDR1 SGHTA, CDR2 FQGNSA. Trimming left V 4 bases short and J 4 bases short, with 9 bases between. The CDR3 has 13 amino acids. Individual cDNA molecules were tagged with unique molecular identifiers, the study reported. MiXCR, applied by TCRdb to the 5' RACE reads, yields one record per CDR3 protein. The data show around 46,000 distinct CDR3 sequences, around 6% seen once. This sequence was found in an adult who was a healthcare worker with PCR-confirmed SARS-CoV-2 infection or an uninfected control (not recorded which). Sequenced sample: whole blood. The chain uses TRBV7-2 and TRBJ2-3, with D tentatively TRBD2 (6 bases). CDR3 sequence (DNA): TGTGCCAGCAGCTCGGCGGGGCCAGATACGCAGTATTTT. Translation: CASSSAGPDTQYF.